This entry concerns a single TCR beta chain. The record originates from a study of blood T cell repertoires in COVID-19. Study at large: Researchers got acute and convalescent COVID-19 samples from the United States, Italy and Spain.

Authors' methods: How many nucleated cells were present was estimated from reference gene primer amplification. The repertoire was sequenced with immunoSEQ multiplex PCR; TCRdb's copy has only in-frame clones and lacks some. The DNA gave D and trimming, while V, J and clone size come from that table. The sample has around 100,000 clones, 87% seen once; the top ten hold around 2%. Per the germline V gene, CDR1 is LNHNV and CDR2 is YYDKDF (reference sequence). Trimming removed 6 bases from V and 5 bases from J; junction bases left unmatched: 7. This CDR3 is 13 amino acids long. The rearrangement joins TRBV15 to TRBJ2-7; TRBD2 agrees at 7 bases. The source material was peripheral blood. This receptor was obtained from a man between 50 and 59 years old with active COVID-19. CDR3 DNA sequence: TGTGCCACCAGAAGGGGAGGGATTAACGAGCAGTACTTC. It is translated as CATRRGGINEQYF.